The 8 T cell receptor beta chains reported below all come from one sample, sequenced in a study of T cells after yellow fever vaccination. One entry per CDR3 protein, called by TCRdb with MiXCR from the 5' RACE reads. The table has roughly 520,000 distinct CDR3 sequences, about a fifth seen once. The starting material was PBMCs, obtained roughly 20 days after the first yellow fever vaccination. The source is a man younger than 35 who received the YFV17D yellow fever vaccine.

V and J are TRBV12-3 or TRBV12-4 and TRBJ1-5, with a tentative D call TRBD1 (6 bases). The CDR3 covers 14 residues. Trimming left V 2 bases short and J 3 bases short, with 8 bases between. The CDR3 DNA is TGTGCCAGCAGTTTATCAGGGGACAATCAGCCCCAGCATTTT. As protein: CASSLSGDNQPQHF.

This clonotype was seen only once. The chain carries TRBV9 and TRBJ1-2; D uncertain. The germline V gene has CDR1 SGDLS and CDR2 YYNGEE. The ends were cut back, 3 bases at V and 2 bases at J, with 11 bases in the middle. The CDR3 has 14 residues. The CDR3 loop reads CASSGSQRNYGYTF. CDR3 DNA: TGTGCCAGCAGCGGATCCCAACGGAACTATGGCTACACCTTC.

J is TRBJ2-1 and V is TRBV12-3 or TRBV12-4, with 7 bases that match TRBD1. V was pared by 3 bases and J by 6 bases, with 11 bases of the junction left unmatched. This CDR3 contains 16 residues. The CDR3 DNA reads as TGTGCCAGCAGTTTTTATCCCTTACAGGGGCCCAATGAGCAGTTCTTC. Translating it yields CASSFYPLQGPNEQFF.

The CDR3 protein is CASSETLAGGELFF. CDR3 sequence (DNA): TGTGCCAGCAGCGAGACGCTAGCAGGCGGGGAGCTGTTTTTT. The rearrangement links TRBV7-2 to TRBJ2-2; possible D gene TRBD2, 5 bases. The ends were cut back, 5 bases at V and 7 bases at J, with 14 bases in the middle. This CDR3 comprises 14 residues. Germline values: CDR1 SGHTA, CDR2 FQGNSA.

This chain connects TRBV6-1 to TRBJ1-6, with D perhaps matching TRBD1 (5 bases). Trimming removed 8 bases at V and 6 bases at J, with 17 bases between. Germline V CDR1 and CDR2: MNHNS, SASEGT. The CDR3 covers 15 residues. CDR3 sequence: CASVPGSPINSPLHF. CDR3 in DNA: TGTGCCAGCGTCCCAGGGTCCCCCATTAATTCACCCCTCCACTTT.

In this sample, this clonotype turned up many times. The J gene is TRBJ1-2, the V gene TRBV12-3 or TRBV12-4, with D unresolved. The CDR3 covers 11 residues. Trimming shortened V by 3 bases and J by 7 bases, and 6 bases separated the two germline ends. For the CDR3, the DNA is TGTGCCAGCAGTTTGGGCGCTGGCTACACCTTC. Translation: CASSLGAGYTF.

A word on this clonotype: This could be a read error, since a much larger clone is one nucleotide away. The rearrangement links TRBV14 to TRBJ2-5; D may be TRBD2 (5 bases). This CDR3 region has 14 residues. CDR1 is SGHDN, CDR2 FVKESK, per germline. Trimming left V 3 bases short and J 7 bases short, with 15 bases between. CDR3 nucleotides: TGTGCCAGCAGCCATAGAGCAGGACGGGGGACCCAGTACTTC. Encoded protein: CASSHRAGRGTQYF.

This clonotype was seen at least ten times. This chain links TRBV19 with TRBJ2-7, with TRBD1 identical over 7 bases. J lost 5 bases, V lost 3 bases, and 10 bases had no gene match. Germline V gene data show CDR1 as LNHDA and CDR2 as SQIVND (reference sequence). The CDR3 has 15 amino acids. The CDR3 is CASSIAGQDPNEQYF. CDR3 sequence (DNA): TGTGCCAGTAGTATCGCCGGACAGGATCCCAACGAGCAGTACTTC.